What follows describes a single T cell receptor (beta chain). What it recognizes is unknown. Clones were read by immunoSEQ multiplex PCR, and TCRdb kept only the in-frame ones, dropping some. The profile shows 100,000 to 120,000 clones, roughly 87% of them singletons. This CDR3 is built from 17 residues. Germline V gene data show CDR1 as LNHDA and CDR2 as SQIVND (reference sequence). Trimming took 1 base from V and 2 from J; bases not matched to a gene: 9. The data originate from a study of cytomegalovirus exposure and HLA in healthy donors. Study conclusions and caveats: In vitro confirmation showed a few CMV-associated chains to be CMV antigen specific. High specificity and sensitivity for cytomegalovirus status were reported for the classifier. Cytomegalovirus association was listed for 164 TCR beta chains.

This TCR was recovered from a woman aged 18 to 35 in good health and CMV-seronegative. The sequencing sample was made of PBMCs. The chain employs TRBV19 and TRBJ2-5; 8 nucleotides match TRBD1. CDR3 DNA sequence: TGTGCCAGTAGTATAGCTTGGACAGGGACTTTTCAAGAGACCCAGTACTTC. Its protein is CASSIAWTGTFQETQYF.